The entry below describes one TCR beta chain. In germline, CDR1 is SGHVS, CDR2 FQNEAQ. The CDR3 loop spans 24 amino acids. V was cut by 1 base and J by 14 bases, with 48 bases left in between. TCRdb used MiXCR to reprocess the RT-PCR reads, holding one entry per CDR3 protein. The sample has approximately 3,800 distinct CDR3 sequences; around 31% are singletons. The sequenced material came from memory CD4+ T cells from salivary gland. The TCR sequence derives from a female donor with primary Sjogren's syndrome. The chain uses TRBV7-8 and TRBJ1-5, with D maybe TRBD1 (5 bases). In nucleotides, the CDR3 is TGTGCCAGCAGCTTAGTGAGTCGACAGTATCAACGCAGAGTACCGTCGCCTCGACTCTTGGGGGAGCATTTT. This codes for CASSLVSRQYQRRVPSPRLLGEHF.